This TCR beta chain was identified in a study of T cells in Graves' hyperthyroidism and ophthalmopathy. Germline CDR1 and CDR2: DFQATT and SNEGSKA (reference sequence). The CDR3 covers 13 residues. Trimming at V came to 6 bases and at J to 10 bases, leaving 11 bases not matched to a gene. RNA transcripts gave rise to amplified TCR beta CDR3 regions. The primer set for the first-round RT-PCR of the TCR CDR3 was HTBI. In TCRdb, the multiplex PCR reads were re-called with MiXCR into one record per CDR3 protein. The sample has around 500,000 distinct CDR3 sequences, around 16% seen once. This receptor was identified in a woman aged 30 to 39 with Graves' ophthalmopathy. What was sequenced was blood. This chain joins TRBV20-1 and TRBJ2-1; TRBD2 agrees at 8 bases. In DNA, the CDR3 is TGCAGTGCCCGAAAGGGCGGGAGGCCCGAGCAGTTCTTC. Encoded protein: CSARKGGRPEQFF.